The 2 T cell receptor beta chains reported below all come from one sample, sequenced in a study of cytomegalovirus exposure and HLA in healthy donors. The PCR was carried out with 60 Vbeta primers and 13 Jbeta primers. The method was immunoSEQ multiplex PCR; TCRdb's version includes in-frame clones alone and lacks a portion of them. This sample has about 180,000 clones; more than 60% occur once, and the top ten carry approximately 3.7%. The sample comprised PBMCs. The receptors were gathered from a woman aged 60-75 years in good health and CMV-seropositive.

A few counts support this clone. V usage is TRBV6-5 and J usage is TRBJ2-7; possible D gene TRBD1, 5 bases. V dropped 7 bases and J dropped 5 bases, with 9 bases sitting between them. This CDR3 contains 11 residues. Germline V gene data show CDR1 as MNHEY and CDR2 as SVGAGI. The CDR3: CASNQGDEQYF. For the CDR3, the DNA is TGTGCCAGCAATCAGGGCGACGAGCAGTACTTC.

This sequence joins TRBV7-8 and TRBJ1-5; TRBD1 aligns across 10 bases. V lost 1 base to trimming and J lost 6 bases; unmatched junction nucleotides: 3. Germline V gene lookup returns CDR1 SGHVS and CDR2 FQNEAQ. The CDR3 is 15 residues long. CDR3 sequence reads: CASSLVGQGSQPQHF. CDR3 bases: TGTGCCAGCAGCTTAGTGGGACAGGGGAGTCAGCCCCAGCATTTT. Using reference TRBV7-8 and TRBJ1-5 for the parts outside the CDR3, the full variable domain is GAGVSQSPRYKVAKRGQDVALRCDPISGHVSLFWYQQALGQGPEFLTYFQNEAQLDKSGLPSDRFFAERPEGSVSTLKIQRTQQEDSAVYLCASSLVGQGSQPQHFGDGTRLSIL.